A single sample is the source of the 17 T cell receptor beta chains below, sequenced in a study of blood T cell repertoires in COVID-19. Only in-frame clones appear in the TCRdb table, and some are missing; sequencing was by immunoSEQ multiplex PCR. The repertoire holds 200,000 to 250,000 clones, around 90% seen once, with around 6.5% in the top ten. The sequenced material came from peripheral blood. The origin of the receptors is a man aged 55 to 70 who had recovered from COVID-19.

This rearrangement joins TRBV9 to TRBJ1-2; D is unresolved. V was trimmed by 0 bases and J by 2 bases, leaving 8 bases between them. In germline, CDR1 is SGDLS, CDR2 YYNGEE. This CDR3 comprises 14 residues. CDR3 region: CASSVGGGNYGYTF. CDR3 sequence (DNA): TGTGCCAGCAGCGTAGGTGGAGGGAACTATGGCTACACCTTC.

This chain joins TRBV5-4 and TRBJ2-2, with a tentative D call TRBD2 (6 bases). V dropped 0 bases and J dropped 6 bases, with 12 bases sitting between them. Germline V CDR1 and CDR2: SGHNT, YYREEE (reference sequence). The CDR3 runs to 15 residues. DNA for the CDR3: TGTGCCAGCAGCTTGGGGGGGGAGAATCCCGGGGAGCTGTTTTTT. Protein product: CASSLGGENPGELFF.

This chain uses TRBV19 with TRBJ2-7; TRBD2 matches 7 bases. CDR1 and CDR2 (germline): LNHDA, SQIVND (reference sequence). This CDR3 has 17 amino acids. With V trimmed by 5 bases and J by 0 bases, 13 bases remained unmatched. In DNA, the CDR3 is TGTGCCAGTAGTTCACCTCCCGGGGAGGGATTCTCCTACGAGCAGTACTTC. It translates to CASSSPPGEGFSYEQYF.

This chain uses TRBV3-1 (or the pseudogene TRBV3-2) with TRBJ1-3; D unresolved. V lost 3 bases and J 0 bases, leaving 6 bases between the germline ends. There are 14 residues in the CDR3. Germline loops: CDR1 LGHDT, CDR2 YNNKEL (reference sequence). The CDR3 DNA is TGTGCCAGCAGCCAGGGGAGCTCTGGAAACACCATATATTTT. Its protein is CASSQGSSGNTIYF.

The chain employs TRBV5-1 and TRBJ2-2, with 13 bases aligning to TRBD2. This CDR3 contains 15 residues. Trimming took 4 bases from V and 6 from J; bases not matched to a gene: 3. CDR1 SGHRS and CDR2 YFSETQ come from the germline V gene. CDR3 nucleotides: TGCGCCAGCAGCAAAGGACTAGCGGGAGCCGGGGAGCTGTTTTTT. Residues: CASSKGLAGAGELFF. The full variable domain, with the rest looked up from reference TRBV5-1 and TRBJ2-2, is KAGVTQTPRYLIKTRGQQVTLSCSPISGHRSVSWYQQTPGQGLQFLFEYFSETQRNKGNFPGRFSGRQFSNSRSEMNVSTLELGDSALYLCASSKGLAGAGELFFGEGSRLTVL.

This sequence joins TRBV5-3 and TRBJ1-2; 7 bases match TRBD1. TRBV5-3 is sorted into the ORF group, with uncertain function. Trimming took 3 bases from V and 2 from J; bases not matched to a gene: 7. The CDR3 runs 15 residues. The CDR3 DNA sequence: TGTGCCAGAAGCTCCACGACAGGGCCCAACTATGGCTACACCTTC. Translated, it gives CARSSTTGPNYGYTF.

This chain links TRBV11-3 with TRBJ2-5, with 11 bases matching TRBD2. Germline V lookup: CDR1 SGHNT, CDR2 YENEEA. This CDR3 has 15 amino acids. With V trimmed by 1 base and J by 4 bases, 2 bases remained unmatched. The chain's CDR3 is CASSLVAGGRETQYF. CDR3 bases: TGTGCCAGCAGCTTAGTAGCGGGGGGGCGAGAGACCCAGTACTTC.

The chain combines TRBV27 with TRBJ1-2; weak D call: TRBD1 (6 bases). This CDR3 spans 15 amino acids. The V gene lost 5 bases and the J gene lost 1 base, with 14 bases spanning the gap. The germline gives CDR1 MNHEY, CDR2 SMNVEV (reference sequence). The CDR3 bases are TGTGCCAGCAGTCCCTGGGCAGGGGTTAACTATGGCTACACCTTC. Translated: CASSPWAGVNYGYTF.

The chain joins TRBV7-2 to TRBJ2-7; 10 nucleotides align to TRBD1. Germline values: CDR1 SGHTA, CDR2 FQGNSA. This CDR3 is 16 amino acids long. J lost 2 bases, V lost 5 bases, and 9 bases had no gene match. The CDR3 DNA sequence: TGTGCCAGCAGCGTAAGACAGGGGGCTATCACCTACGAGCAGTACTTC. This gives the protein CASSVRQGAITYEQYF.

The rearrangement links TRBV24-1 to TRBJ2-5, with 8 bases matching TRBD1. The CDR3 has 14 residues. The J segment lost 4 bases and the V segment lost 6 bases, leaving 6 bases of the junction unmatched. Germline loops: CDR1 KGHDR, CDR2 SFDVKD. The CDR3: CATSQQGEGETQYF. DNA of the CDR3: TGTGCCACCAGTCAACAGGGGGAAGGAGAGACCCAGTACTTC.

The CDR3 sequence: CASSEPRVEYSNQPQHF. In DNA form, the CDR3 reads TGTGCCAGCAGTGAACCCAGGGTGGAGTATAGCAATCAGCCCCAGCATTTT. The genes are TRBV6-1 and TRBJ1-5; D might be TRBD1 (5 bases). The CDR3 consists of 17 residues. Germline loops: CDR1 MNHNS, CDR2 SASEGT. Between the trimmed V and J ends, which lost 2 bases and 0 bases, there was a span of 14 bases.

This rearrangement joins TRBV27 to TRBJ2-5; tentatively, D is TRBD2 (6 bases). CDR1 and CDR2 from the germline V gene are MNHEY and SMNVEV (reference sequence). Trimming removed 8 bases at V and 3 bases at J, with 13 bases between. The CDR3 runs 13 residues. Here the CDR3 DNA reads TGTGCCAGCGGGGGATGGGGGGAAGAGACCCAGTACTTC. Amino acid sequence: CASGGWGEETQYF.

This clone was seen a single time. The chain joins TRBV4-2 to TRBJ2-3; 9 nucleotides line up with TRBD2. CDR1 LGHNA and CDR2 YNFKEQ come from the germline V gene. V shed 1 base and J 3 bases; nucleotides not matched to a gene: 8. CDR3 length: 17 amino acids. CDR3 DNA sequence: TGTGCCAGCAGCCAAGGAAGGGTAGCGGGAGTGACAGATACGCAGTATTTT. This sequence encodes CASSQGRVAGVTDTQYF.

The J gene is TRBJ2-1, the V gene TRBV7-2; 10 nucleotides line up with TRBD1. The CDR3 consists of 15 residues. Trimming took 3 bases from V and 8 from J; bases not matched to a gene: 7. The V gene's germline CDR1 is SGHTA and CDR2 FQGNSA. The CDR3 loop is CASSLTGGPGYEQFF. As DNA, the CDR3 is TGTGCCAGCAGCTTGACAGGGGGCCCCGGGTATGAGCAGTTCTTC.

The V and J genes are TRBV7-9 and TRBJ2-7, with 7 bases lining up with TRBD1. Germline lookup yields CDR1 SEHNR and CDR2 FQNEAQ (reference sequence). This CDR3 contains 13 residues. V dropped 6 bases and J dropped 6; count of bases not matched to a gene: 8. CDR3 in amino acids: CASSRDRAGEQYF. In DNA form, the CDR3 reads TGTGCCAGCAGTCGAGACAGGGCGGGCGAGCAGTACTTC.

The V gene is TRBV5-1, the J gene TRBJ2-2; 8 nucleotides match TRBD1. There are 18 residues in the CDR3. V lost 2 bases, J lost 2 bases, and 11 bases stayed unmatched. In germline, CDR1 is SGHRS, CDR2 YFSETQ. CDR3 loop: CASSFPPGGQGNTGELFF. CDR3 nucleotides: TGCGCCAGCAGCTTCCCCCCCGGTGGACAGGGAAACACCGGGGAGCTGTTTTTT.

This clone has only a few counts. The rearrangement uses TRBV9 and TRBJ1-2, with 10 bases aligning to TRBD1. CDR1 is SGDLS, CDR2 YYNGEE, per germline. Trimming removed 4 bases from V and 5 bases from J; junction bases left unmatched: 5. The CDR3 has 14 residues. CDR3 region: CASSQDRGRYGYTF. DNA of the CDR3: TGTGCCAGCAGCCAGGACAGGGGGAGGTATGGCTACACCTTC.